This T cell receptor (beta chain) comes out of a study of cytotoxic CD8 clonotypes in ibrutinib-treated CLL. Measured with immunoSEQ multiplex PCR; TCRdb has only the in-frame clones, and not every one. The sample includes hundreds of thousands of clones, over 60% seen only once; the top ten take roughly 6%. CDR1 DFQATT and CDR2 SNEGSKA come from the germline V gene (reference sequence). V lost 8 bases and J lost 9; bases outside the gene matches: 4. The CDR3 sequence is 10 residues long. The clonotype comes from a human donor with chronic lymphocytic leukemia. Sequencing was performed on PBMCs, taken after 36 months of ibrutinib treatment. This chain links TRBV20-1 with TRBJ2-3; 8 bases align to TRBD1. For the CDR3, the DNA is TGCAGTACAGGGGGGCACACGCAGTATTTT. This encodes CSTGGHTQYF.